Listed below are T cell receptor beta chains from one sample, sequenced in a study of blood T cell repertoires in COVID-19. Here immunoSEQ multiplex PCR was the method, and the copy in TCRdb shows in-frame clones only, minus some. The table has tens of thousands of clones, 87% seen once. Sequenced: peripheral blood. The origin of the receptors is a human donor in a cohort sampled during active COVID-19. The donor label of this sample is uncertain. CDR3s include the opening cysteine and the closing phenylalanine or tryptophan. Fields, in order: J gene, clone size, D gene, V gene, CDR3 protein, CDR3 DNA. D genes are given only for firm matches. Expanded clones are given a class, and other clones once, few, many or no size at all.

TRBJ2-3 . TRBD2 TRBV29-1 CSVELFGTSGGNTDTQYF TGCAGCGTTGAACTATTCGGGACTAGCGGGGGGAACACAGATACGCAGTATTTT
TRBJ2-1 . . TRBV10-3 CASSLDSNEQFF TGTGCCAGCAGCCTAGACAGCAATGAGCAGTTCTTC
TRBJ1-5 once . TRBV2 CASREQGAEQPQHF TGTGCCAGCAGAGAGCAGGGTGCGGAACAGCCCCAGCATTTT
TRBJ1-5 . . TRBV6-6 CASSYAEGNQPQHF TGTGCCAGCAGTTACGCGGAGGGCAATCAGCCCCAGCATTTT
TRBJ1-1 . TRBD1 TRBV18 CASSQGARRTEAFF TGTGCCAGCTCACAGGGGGCGAGAAGGACTGAAGCTTTCTTT
TRBJ1-1 . . TRBV12-3/TRBV12-4 CASSLSLNTEAFF TGTGCCAGCAGTTTGAGCCTGAACACTGAAGCTTTCTTT
TRBJ1-6 . TRBD1 TRBV2 CALRGDPDSPLHF TGTGCCCTCAGGGGGGACCCAGATTCACCCCTCCACTTT
TRBJ2-3 . TRBD2 TRBV7-2 CASSLGLARSDTQYF TGTGCCAGCAGCTTGGGACTAGCAAGGTCAGATACGCAGTATTTT
TRBJ1-1 . . TRBV14 CASSQFLADRRTMNTEAFF TGTGCCAGCAGTCAGTTTTTAGCCGACCGGAGAACAATGAACACTGAAGCTTTCTTT
TRBJ1-4 . . TRBV11-2 CASSLDQGVPNEKLFF TGTGCCAGCAGCTTAGATCAGGGTGTTCCTAATGAAAAACTGTTTTTT
TRBJ2-7 . TRBD1 TRBV6-5 CASSGNGQGKGEQYF TGTGCCAGCAGCGGAAATGGACAGGGGAAGGGCGAGCAGTACTTC
TRBJ1-3 . . TRBV7-8 CASSLGRQPGSGNTIYF TGTGCCAGCAGCTTAGGCCGGCAGCCGGGCTCTGGAAACACCATATATTTT
TRBJ1-1 . TRBD1 TRBV2 CATAGQGITEAFF TGTGCCACCGCGGGACAGGGGATCACTGAAGCTTTCTTT
TRBJ2-3 . TRBD2 TRBV27 CASSPLAGDTQYF TGTGCCAGCAGTCCCCTAGCGGGTGATACGCAGTATTTT
TRBJ1-2 . . TRBV4-3 CASSPGLALRGYTF TGCGCCAGCAGCCCAGGACTAGCCCTTCGCGGCTACACCTTC
TRBJ1-1 . . TRBV5-1 CASSLDGRSNTEAFF TGCGCCAGCAGCTTGGATGGCAGGTCGAACACTGAAGCTTTCTTT
TRBJ2-3 . TRBD2 TRBV7-9 CASSVLLAVSTDTQYF TGTGCCAGCAGCGTACTTCTAGCGGTCAGCACAGATACGCAGTATTTT
TRBJ1-6 . TRBD1 TRBV10-3 CAISPGTGERSLHF TGTGCCATCAGTCCCGGGACAGGGGAAAGGTCCCTCCACTTT
TRBJ1-5 . TRBD1 TRBV6-5 CASRPGQLNQPQHF TGTGCCAGCAGGCCGGGACAGCTGAATCAGCCCCAGCATTTT
TRBJ2-3 few TRBD2 TRBV11-2 CASSLDGAGADTQYF TGTGCCAGCAGCTTAGACGGAGCGGGGGCAGATACGCAGTATTTT
TRBJ2-1 . TRBD1 TRBV11-2 CASSLGQGANTYNEQFF TGTGCCAGCAGCTTAGGACAGGGGGCGAACACCTACAATGAGCAGTTCTTC
TRBJ2-7 few . TRBV4-2 CASSQENRLAWEQYF TGTGCCAGCAGCCAAGAAAACCGACTTGCGTGGGAGCAGTACTTC
TRBJ1-6 . . TRBV5-1 CASGLQEGGSPLHF TGCGCCAGTGGGTTACAGGAGGGTGGTTCACCCCTCCACTTT
TRBJ1-4 . . TRBV12-3/TRBV12-4 CASSLRGEKLFF TGTGCCAGCAGTTTAAGGGGCGAAAAACTGTTTTTT
TRBJ1-2 . . TRBV3-1/TRBV3-2 CASSQDRHSEDYGYTF TGTGCCAGCAGCCAAGATAGGCATTCAGAGGACTATGGCTACACCTTC
TRBJ2-3 once TRBD2 TRBV28 CASSFWRGGLADTQYF TGTGCCAGCAGTTTCTGGCGGGGGGGCTTGGCGGATACGCAGTATTTT
TRBJ1-2 . . TRBV10-3 CAISESSQGWGYTF TGTGCCATCAGTGAGTCGTCACAGGGTTGGGGCTACACCTTC
TRBJ2-2 . . TRBV28 CASSPVRANTGELFF TGTGCCAGCAGTCCTGTGAGGGCGAACACCGGGGAGCTGTTTTTT
TRBJ1-1 . . TRBV27 CASSLRPGRGGNTEAFF TGTGCCAGCAGTTTAAGGCCAGGTAGGGGAGGGAACACTGAAGCTTTCTTT
TRBJ2-7 . TRBD1 TRBV10-3 CAISGQGYEQYF TGTGCCATCAGTGGACAGGGTTACGAGCAGTACTTC
TRBJ2-2 . TRBD1 TRBV7-6 CASSLVGQGSTGELFF TGTGCCAGCAGCTTAGTGGGACAGGGTTCCACCGGGGAGCTGTTTTTT
TRBJ2-1 . TRBD2 TRBV5-1 CASSLGSGQGLNEQFF TGCGCCAGCAGCTTGGGCTCCGGGCAGGGACTAAATGAGCAGTTCTTC
TRBJ1-5 . . TRBV5-1 CASSPTNRDNQPQHF TGCGCCAGCAGCCCGACCAACAGGGATAATCAGCCCCAGCATTTT
TRBJ2-1 . TRBD2 TRBV5-4 CASSFPSGGANEQFF TGTGCCAGCAGCTTCCCTAGCGGGGGGGCCAATGAGCAGTTCTTC
TRBJ1-5 medium-sized . TRBV28 CASSGPENQPQHF TGTGCCAGCAGTGGGCCAGAAAATCAGCCCCAGCATTTT
TRBJ1-4 . . TRBV29-1 CSVLDGDTEKLFF TGCAGCGTTCTGGATGGGGACACCGAAAAACTGTTTTTT
TRBJ2-1 . TRBD2 TRBV5-8 CASSAIAGVNNEQFF TGTGCCAGCAGCGCCATAGCGGGGGTCAACAATGAGCAGTTCTTC
TRBJ1-5 . . TRBV6-2/TRBV6-3 CASSLTPGEQPQHF TGTGCCAGCAGTTTGACCCCAGGGGAGCAGCCCCAGCATTTT
TRBJ2-1 . TRBD2 TRBV9 CASSVGGTTYNEQFF TGTGCCAGCAGCGTAGGTGGGACTACCTACAATGAGCAGTTCTTC
TRBJ2-1 once TRBD2 TRBV7-6 CASSSSGGGSSYNEQFF TGTGCCAGCAGCTCGAGCGGGGGGGGGAGCTCCTACAATGAGCAGTTCTTC
TRBJ1-1 . . TRBV6-5 CASGQTNTEAFF TGTGCCAGCGGACAAACGAACACTGAAGCTTTCTTT
TRBJ2-2 . TRBD2 TRBV4-2 CASSSGTSLTGELFF TGTGCCAGCAGTTCCGGGACTAGCCTGACCGGGGAGCTGTTTTTT
TRBJ1-4 . . TRBV15 CATSREIGAEGEKLFF TGTGCCACCAGCAGAGAGATCGGAGCCGAAGGTGAAAAACTGTTTTTT
TRBJ2-5 . TRBD2 TRBV2 CASSELGLAGVQETQYF TGTGCCAGCAGTGAACTGGGGCTAGCGGGGGTACAAGAGACCCAGTACTTC
TRBJ1-1 . TRBD1 TRBV18 CASSPPRTGMSGTEAFF TGTGCCAGCTCACCCCCCCGGACAGGGATGAGTGGCACTGAAGCTTTCTTT
TRBJ1-2 . TRBD1 TRBV7-8 CASRAGTGVAYGYTF TGTGCCAGCAGGGCCGGGACAGGGGTGGCTTATGGCTACACCTTC
TRBJ2-4 once TRBD2 TRBV2 CASSLDGTSGTKNIQYF TGTGCCAGCAGTCTAGACGGGACTAGCGGGACCAAAAACATTCAGTACTTC
TRBJ1-2 . TRBD1 TRBV2 CASTPTGPYGYTF TGTGCCAGCACCCCGACAGGGCCCTATGGCTACACCTTC
TRBJ1-1 . . TRBV24-1 CATMDSNRGAFF TGTGCCACCATGGATAGTAATCGGGGGGCTTTCTTT
TRBJ1-4 . . TRBV20-1 CSASGDGRAVGKLFF TGCAGTGCTAGTGGGGACGGGAGGGCAGTAGGAAAACTGTTTTTT
TRBJ2-1 . TRBD1 TRBV27 CASRSAPRDRVTNEQFF TGTGCCAGCAGATCTGCCCCACGGGACAGGGTCACCAATGAGCAGTTCTTC
TRBJ2-3 . TRBD1 TRBV5-1 CASGDDRGRGADTQYF TGCGCCAGCGGAGATGACAGGGGGAGGGGTGCAGATACGCAGTATTTT
TRBJ2-7 . . TRBV5-1 CASSLGGDPGQYF TGCGCCAGCAGCTTGGGAGGAGACCCGGGGCAGTACTTC
TRBJ2-7 . TRBD1 TRBV25-1 CASSTSRQGSYEQYF TGTGCCAGCAGTACCTCGAGACAGGGATCCTACGAGCAGTACTTC